This TCR beta chain was sequenced during a study of blood T cell repertoires in COVID-19. V gave up 5 bases and J gave up 4 bases; unmatched junction bases: 11. The CDR3 is 16 residues long. Germline CDR1 and CDR2: SGHAT and FQNNGV. Generated by immunoSEQ multiplex PCR, the TCRdb table keeps only in-frame clones and is missing some. The sample includes over 110,000 clones, around 78% of them seen just once. Sequenced sample: peripheral blood. The source is a woman in her fifties or sixties with acute or convalescent COVID-19. J is TRBJ2-5 and V is TRBV11-2, with 9 bases fitting TRBD2. CDR3 in amino acids: CASSTRLAAIGETQYF. DNA of the CDR3: TGTGCCAGCAGCACTAGACTAGCGGCCATAGGAGAGACCCAGTACTTC.